Included here is one TCR beta chain sequence, with context. The antigen remains unidentified. This sample is part of a study of cytomegalovirus exposure and HLA in healthy donors. Study-level points and caveats: In a later analysis, HLA-C alleles had the fewest associated TCRs, DRB1 alleles the most. What a later analysis reportedly showed was that an Asian-associated ancestry cluster had fewer N-insertions than the approximately 670-donor mean.

The CDR3 consists of 16 residues. V dropped 1 base and J dropped 0 bases, with 13 bases sitting between them. Germline V gene sequence: CDR1 MNHNS, CDR2 SASEGT. Primers included in the PCR were 60 Vbeta and 13 Jbeta primers. TCRdb's table, derived via immunoSEQ multiplex PCR, lists solely in-frame clones and lacks some. The sample lists some 190,000 clones, roughly 81% occurring once. Everyone who donated was a healthy bone marrow donor. The sequenced material came from PBMCs. The chain links TRBV6-1 to TRBJ2-7; a weak D match, TRBD1 (7 bases). This receptor was taken from a woman aged 25 to 39 in good health and CMV-seropositive. The CDR3 sequence is CASSEGAGGYSYEQYF. The CDR3 DNA reads TGTGCCAGCAGTGAAGGCGCAGGGGGGTACTCCTACGAGCAGTACTTC.